This T cell receptor (beta chain) was documented in a study of blood T cell repertoires in COVID-19. Study at large: PBMCs, B-cell-depleted T cells, or T cells were the source of the cDNA or gDNA that made up the material.

In the original processing: Using reference gene primer amplification, nucleated cell counts were estimated. Only in-frame clones appear in the TCRdb table, and some are missing; sequencing was by immunoSEQ multiplex PCR. V and J calls and clone size are copied from that table; D and trimming were computed from the DNA. The data contain roughly 73,000 clones, about 84% of them singletons. Germline CDR1 and CDR2: SEHNR and FQNEAQ (reference sequence). The length of the CDR3 is 18 residues. Unmatched junction bases numbered 13, after V lost 0 bases and J lost 7 bases. This clonotype was sampled from a human donor in a cohort sampled during active COVID-19. The chain carries TRBV7-9 and TRBJ2-1, with 9 bases identical to TRBD2. The sample taken for sequencing was peripheral blood. CDR3 DNA sequence: TGTGCCAGCAGCTTAGCGAGGGCTAGCGGGATCAATTCGAATGAGCAGTTCTTC. The encoded protein is CASSLARASGINSNEQFF.